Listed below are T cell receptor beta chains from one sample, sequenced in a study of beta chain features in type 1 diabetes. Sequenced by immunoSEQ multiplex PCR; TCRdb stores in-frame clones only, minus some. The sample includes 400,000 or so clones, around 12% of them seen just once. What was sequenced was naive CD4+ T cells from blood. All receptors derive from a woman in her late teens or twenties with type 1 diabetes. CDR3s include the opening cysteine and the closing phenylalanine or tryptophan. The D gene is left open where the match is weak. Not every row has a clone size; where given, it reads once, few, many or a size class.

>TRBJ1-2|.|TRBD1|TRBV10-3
TGTGCCATCACCTCCGGACAGGGGAAAAACTATGGCTACACCTTC
CAITSGQGKNYGYTF
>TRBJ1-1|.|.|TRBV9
TGTGCCAGCAGCGGCGGGGGCCCCATCATGAACACTGAAGCTTTCTTT
CASSGGGPIMNTEAFF
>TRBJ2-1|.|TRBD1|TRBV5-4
TGTGCCAGCAGCTTGATCGGGACAGCCTACAATGAGCAGTTCTTC
CASSLIGTAYNEQFF
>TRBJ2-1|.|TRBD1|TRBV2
TGTGCCAGCAACCCTAGGGGGCCTTACAATGAGCAGTTCTTC
CASNPRGPYNEQFF
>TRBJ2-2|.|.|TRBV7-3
TGTGCCAGCAGCTTTCAAGCGTCGAACACCGGGGAGCTGTTTTTT
CASSFQASNTGELFF
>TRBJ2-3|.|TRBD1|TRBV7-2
TGTGCCAGCAGACTTCAGGGACAGGGAGTGCAGTATTTT
CASRLQGQGVQYF
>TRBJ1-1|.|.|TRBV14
TGTGCCAGCAGCCCATACAGGGTGACTGAAGCTTTCTTT
CASSPYRVTEAFF
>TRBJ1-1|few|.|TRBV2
TGTGCCAGCCTAGAACGGATGAACACTGAAGCTTTCTTT
CASLERMNTEAFF
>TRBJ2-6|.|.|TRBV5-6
TGTGCCAGCAGCTTGCCCGCTGGGGCCAACGTCCTGACTTTC
CASSLPAGANVLTF
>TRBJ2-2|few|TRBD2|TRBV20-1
TGCAGTGCAGCGGGGACCGGGGAGCTGTTTTTT
CSAAGTGELFF
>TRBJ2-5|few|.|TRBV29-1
TGCAGCGATCGGAGACAAGAGACCCAGTACTTC
CSDRRQETQYF
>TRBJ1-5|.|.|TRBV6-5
TGTGCCAGCAGTTACATCTCGGGTCAGCCCCAGCATTTT
CASSYISGQPQHF
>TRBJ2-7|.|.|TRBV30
TGTGCCTGGAGTAACGGTTACGAGCAGTACTTC
CAWSNGYEQYF
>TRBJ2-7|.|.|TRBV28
TGTGCCAGCAGCCTAGGACAGCCCGCTTTTAAGCAGTACTTC
CASSLGQPAFKQYF
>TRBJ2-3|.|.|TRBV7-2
TGTGCCAGCAGCTTAGGCGGGACAGATACGCAGTATTTT
CASSLGGTDTQYF
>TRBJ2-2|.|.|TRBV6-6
TGTGCCAGCTATTTAGCAGAGAACACCGGGGAGCTGTTTTTT
CASYLAENTGELFF
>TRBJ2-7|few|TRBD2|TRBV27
TGTGCCAGCAGTTCGACTAGCGGGAGAACCTACGAGCAGTACTTC
CASSSTSGRTYEQYF
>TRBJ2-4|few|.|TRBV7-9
TGTGCCAGCAGCCCTTTCCGGGGAGGATTGGCCAAAAACATTCAGTACTTC
CASSPFRGGLAKNIQYF
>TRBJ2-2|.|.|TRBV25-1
TGTGCCAGCAGTAAGGACAGCGGGGCGATACGCACCGGGGAGCTGTTTTTT
CASSKDSGAIRTGELFF
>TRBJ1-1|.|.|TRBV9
TGTGCCAGCAGCGTAGGGGGCCGGGACACTGAAGCTTTCTTT
CASSVGGRDTEAFF
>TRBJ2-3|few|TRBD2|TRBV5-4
TGTGCCAGCAGCACAAGACTAGCGGGAGTGGGAGATACGCAGTATTTT
CASSTRLAGVGDTQYF
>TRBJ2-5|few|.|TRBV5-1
TGCGCCAGCAGCTTCATGGGGGGAAGGCAAGAGACCCAGTACTTC
CASSFMGGRQETQYF
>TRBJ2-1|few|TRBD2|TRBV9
TGTGCCAGCAGCGTAGTCCCGGGACTAGCGGGGGGGGAGCAGTTCTTC
CASSVVPGLAGGEQFF
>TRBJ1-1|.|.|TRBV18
TGTGCCAGCTCACCGCGGGTAGGGAACATGAACACTGAAGCTTTCTTT
CASSPRVGNMNTEAFF
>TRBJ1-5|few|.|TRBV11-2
TGTGCCAGCAGCTTAGAACTACGGGGTCAGCCCCAGCATTTT
CASSLELRGQPQHF
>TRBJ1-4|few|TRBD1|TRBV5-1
TGCGCCAGCAGTTCAGGACAGGAAACAACTAATGAAAAACTGTTTTTT
CASSSGQETTNEKLFF
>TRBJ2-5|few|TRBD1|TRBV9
TGTGCCAGCAGCGTGGGGACAGGTCCTATCGAGACCCAGTACTTC
CASSVGTGPIETQYF
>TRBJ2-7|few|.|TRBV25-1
TGTGCCAGCAGTGCCCTTACCACAGGAACCCTCCAGTACTTC
CASSALTTGTLQYF
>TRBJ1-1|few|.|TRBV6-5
TGTGCCAGCAGTTACGCGCCTAATCCTAAGGAGGCTTTCTTT
CASSYAPNPKEAFF
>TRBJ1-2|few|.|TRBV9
TGTGCCAGCAGCGTAGACTACGCCGGGACCTTGGTAGGGGGTTACACCTTC
CASSVDYAGTLVGGYTF
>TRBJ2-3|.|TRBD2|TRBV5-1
TGCGCCAGCAGCACCGGGACTAGCGTTAATCCGAGCACAGATACGCAGTATTTT
CASSTGTSVNPSTDTQYF
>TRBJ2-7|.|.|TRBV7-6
TGTGCCAGCAGCTTAAATGGTGAGGGCACCTCCACCTACGAGCAGTACTTC
CASSLNGEGTSTYEQYF
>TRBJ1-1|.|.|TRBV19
TGTGCCAGTAGTAAGGGAGACCTGAACACTGAAGCTTTCTTT
CASSKGDLNTEAFF
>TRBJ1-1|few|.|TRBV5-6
TGTGCCAGCAGCTTGGGCCTTGCGGGGGAAGCTTTCTTT
CASSLGLAGEAFF
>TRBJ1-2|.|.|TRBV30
TGTGCCTGGAGTCCCAGCCGGCGGGCGTTAAATCGCTACACCTTC
CAWSPSRRALNRYTF
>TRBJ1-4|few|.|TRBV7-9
TGTGCCAGCAGTTCGACAGGTGCAACTAATGAAAAACTGTTTTTT
CASSSTGATNEKLFF
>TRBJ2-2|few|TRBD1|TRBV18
TGTGCCAGCTCACACCGGGACAGAAACACCGGGGAGCTGTTTTTT
CASSHRDRNTGELFF
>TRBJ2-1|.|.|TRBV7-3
TGTGCCAGCAGCCCTCACGTCGCGGGCTACAATGAGCAGTTCTTC
CASSPHVAGYNEQFF
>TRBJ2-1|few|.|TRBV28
TGTGCCAGCAGTGGAGGGGATAGCGGAAACAATGAGCAGTTCTTC
CASSGGDSGNNEQFF
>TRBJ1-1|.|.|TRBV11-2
TGTGCCAGCAGGCCACCACAGGGCCGAAACACTGAAGCTTTCTTT
CASRPPQGRNTEAFF
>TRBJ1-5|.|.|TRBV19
TGTGCCAGTAGTATCCGACCTGGACAGAATAGCAATCAGCCCCAGCATTTT
CASSIRPGQNSNQPQHF
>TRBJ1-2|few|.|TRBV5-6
TGTGCCAGCAGCTTGGGGACACCCAGCTATGGCTACACCTTC
CASSLGTPSYGYTF
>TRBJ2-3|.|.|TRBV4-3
TGCGCCAGCAGTCAGGGACTCAATACGCAGTATTTT
CASSQGLNTQYF
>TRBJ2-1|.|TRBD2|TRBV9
TGTGCCAGCAGCCCGCCCGGGACTAGCGGGAGAAATGAGCAGTTCTTC
CASSPPGTSGRNEQFF
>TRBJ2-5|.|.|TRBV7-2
TGTGCCAGCAGCTTAGCGGGGCTGCAAGAGACCCAGTACTTC
CASSLAGLQETQYF
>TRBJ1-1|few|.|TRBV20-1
TGCAGTGCTAACCGGGACACTGAAGCTTTCTTT
CSANRDTEAFF
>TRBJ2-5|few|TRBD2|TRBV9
TGTGCCAGCAGCGTTAGCGGGACGTACCAAGAGACCCAGTACTTC
CASSVSGTYQETQYF